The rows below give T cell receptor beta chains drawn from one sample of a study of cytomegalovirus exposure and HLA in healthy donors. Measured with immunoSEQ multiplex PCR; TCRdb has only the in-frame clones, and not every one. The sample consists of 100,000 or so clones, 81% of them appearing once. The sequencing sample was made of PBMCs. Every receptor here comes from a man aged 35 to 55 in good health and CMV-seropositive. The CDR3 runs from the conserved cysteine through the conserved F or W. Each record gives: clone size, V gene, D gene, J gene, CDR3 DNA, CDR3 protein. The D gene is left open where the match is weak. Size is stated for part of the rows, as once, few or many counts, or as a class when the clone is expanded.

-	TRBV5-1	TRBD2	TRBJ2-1	TGCGCCAGCACCTTCTCGCGGGGGTACTCCTACAATGAGCAGTTCTTC	CASTFSRGYSYNEQFF
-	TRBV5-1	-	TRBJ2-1	TGCGCCAGCAGCTTAAGAGGCAGGGGATGGGACAATGAGCAGTTCTTC	CASSLRGRGWDNEQFF
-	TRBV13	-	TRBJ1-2	TGTGCCAGCAGCTTAGCTCAGGAAGATCATGGCTACACCTTC	CASSLAQEDHGYTF
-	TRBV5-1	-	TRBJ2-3	TGCGCCAGCAGCTTGCTCGGTAGCACAGATACGCAGTATTTT	CASSLLGSTDTQYF
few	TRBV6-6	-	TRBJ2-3	TGTGCCAGCAGAAGGGGAATCACAGATACGCAGTATTTT	CASRRGITDTQYF
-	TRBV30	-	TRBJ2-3	TGTGCCTGCCAGGGGCGGGGGACGAGCACAGATACGCAGTATTTT	CACQGRGTSTDTQYF
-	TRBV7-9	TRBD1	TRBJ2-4	TGTGCCAGCAGGCAACAGGGGGCGGAGGACATTCAGTACTTC	CASRQQGAEDIQYF
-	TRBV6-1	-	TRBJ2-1	TGTGCCAGCAGTGGCCAAGAGGGCCGGTTGTACAATGAGCAGTTCTTC	CASSGQEGRLYNEQFF
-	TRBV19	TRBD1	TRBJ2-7	TGTGCCAGTAGCCCTAGGGACAGACCATACTACGAGCAGTACTTC	CASSPRDRPYYEQYF
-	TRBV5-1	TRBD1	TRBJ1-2	TGCGCCAGCAGCTTGGCTGCGACAGGGACCTATGGCTACACCTTC	CASSLAATGTYGYTF
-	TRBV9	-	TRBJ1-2	TGTGCCAGCAGCGCGGGATCCCTCGCCAACTATGGCTACACCTTC	CASSAGSLANYGYTF
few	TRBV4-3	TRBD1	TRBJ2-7	TGCGCCAGCAGCCCCCTGGGAGCAGGGGGCAAGAACGAGCAGTACTTC	CASSPLGAGGKNEQYF
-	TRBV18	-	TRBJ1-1	TGTGCCAGCTCACCCACGCGGGGCGAGACTGAAGCTTTCTTT	CASSPTRGETEAFF
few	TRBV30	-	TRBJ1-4	TGTGCCTGGAGTGTTGGGGGAGGTGAAAAACTGTTTTTT	CAWSVGGGEKLFF
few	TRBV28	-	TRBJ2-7	TGTGCCAGCAGTTTGAGGAACGAGCAGTACTTC	CASSLRNEQYF
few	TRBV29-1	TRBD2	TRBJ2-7	TGCAGCGCCGGACTAGCGGGAGGGGAGCAGTACTTC	CSAGLAGGEQYF
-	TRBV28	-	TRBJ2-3	TGTGCCAGCAGTTTGAACTACCAGGGAGATACGCAGTATTTT	CASSLNYQGDTQYF
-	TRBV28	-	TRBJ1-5	TGTGCCAGCAGTTTATTGGCAGACAATCAGCCCCAGCATTTT	CASSLLADNQPQHF
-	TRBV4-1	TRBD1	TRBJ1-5	TGCGCCAGCAGCCAAGATTGGGGACAGAACCTCTATAGCAATCAGCCCCAGCATTTT	CASSQDWGQNLYSNQPQHF
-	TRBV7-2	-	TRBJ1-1	TGTGCCAGCAGCTTAAGCCAGGGGTGGAACACTGAAGCTTTCTTT	CASSLSQGWNTEAFF
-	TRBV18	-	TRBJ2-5	TGTGCCAGCTCACCCGAGGCGGAGACCCAGTACTTC	CASSPEAETQYF
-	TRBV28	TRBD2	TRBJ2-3	TGTGCCAGCAGTTTAGCGGGAGGGCTAGATACGCAGTATTTT	CASSLAGGLDTQYF
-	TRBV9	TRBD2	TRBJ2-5	TGTGCCAGCAGCCCCTATAGCGGGGGGGCCGGAGAGACCCAGTACTTC	CASSPYSGGAGETQYF
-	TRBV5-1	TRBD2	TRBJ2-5	TGCGCCAGCAGATCCGGGACTAGCGGGGGTCGGGAGACCCAGTACTTC	CASRSGTSGGRETQYF
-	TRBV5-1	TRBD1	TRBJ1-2	TGCGCCAGCAGCGGACAGGGCGGGACAGATGGCTACACCTTC	CASSGQGGTDGYTF
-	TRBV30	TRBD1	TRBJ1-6	TGTGCCTGGAGTGTACCTGACAGGGGGAATTCACCCCTCCACTTT	CAWSVPDRGNSPLHF
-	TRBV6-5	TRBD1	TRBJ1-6	TGTGCCAGCAGTCAACGACAGGGAGAGGGGTCACCCCTCCACTTT	CASSQRQGEGSPLHF
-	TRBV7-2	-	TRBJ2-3	TGTGCCAGCAGCTTATACGGTTTAACTAGCACAGATACGCAGTATTTT	CASSLYGLTSTDTQYF